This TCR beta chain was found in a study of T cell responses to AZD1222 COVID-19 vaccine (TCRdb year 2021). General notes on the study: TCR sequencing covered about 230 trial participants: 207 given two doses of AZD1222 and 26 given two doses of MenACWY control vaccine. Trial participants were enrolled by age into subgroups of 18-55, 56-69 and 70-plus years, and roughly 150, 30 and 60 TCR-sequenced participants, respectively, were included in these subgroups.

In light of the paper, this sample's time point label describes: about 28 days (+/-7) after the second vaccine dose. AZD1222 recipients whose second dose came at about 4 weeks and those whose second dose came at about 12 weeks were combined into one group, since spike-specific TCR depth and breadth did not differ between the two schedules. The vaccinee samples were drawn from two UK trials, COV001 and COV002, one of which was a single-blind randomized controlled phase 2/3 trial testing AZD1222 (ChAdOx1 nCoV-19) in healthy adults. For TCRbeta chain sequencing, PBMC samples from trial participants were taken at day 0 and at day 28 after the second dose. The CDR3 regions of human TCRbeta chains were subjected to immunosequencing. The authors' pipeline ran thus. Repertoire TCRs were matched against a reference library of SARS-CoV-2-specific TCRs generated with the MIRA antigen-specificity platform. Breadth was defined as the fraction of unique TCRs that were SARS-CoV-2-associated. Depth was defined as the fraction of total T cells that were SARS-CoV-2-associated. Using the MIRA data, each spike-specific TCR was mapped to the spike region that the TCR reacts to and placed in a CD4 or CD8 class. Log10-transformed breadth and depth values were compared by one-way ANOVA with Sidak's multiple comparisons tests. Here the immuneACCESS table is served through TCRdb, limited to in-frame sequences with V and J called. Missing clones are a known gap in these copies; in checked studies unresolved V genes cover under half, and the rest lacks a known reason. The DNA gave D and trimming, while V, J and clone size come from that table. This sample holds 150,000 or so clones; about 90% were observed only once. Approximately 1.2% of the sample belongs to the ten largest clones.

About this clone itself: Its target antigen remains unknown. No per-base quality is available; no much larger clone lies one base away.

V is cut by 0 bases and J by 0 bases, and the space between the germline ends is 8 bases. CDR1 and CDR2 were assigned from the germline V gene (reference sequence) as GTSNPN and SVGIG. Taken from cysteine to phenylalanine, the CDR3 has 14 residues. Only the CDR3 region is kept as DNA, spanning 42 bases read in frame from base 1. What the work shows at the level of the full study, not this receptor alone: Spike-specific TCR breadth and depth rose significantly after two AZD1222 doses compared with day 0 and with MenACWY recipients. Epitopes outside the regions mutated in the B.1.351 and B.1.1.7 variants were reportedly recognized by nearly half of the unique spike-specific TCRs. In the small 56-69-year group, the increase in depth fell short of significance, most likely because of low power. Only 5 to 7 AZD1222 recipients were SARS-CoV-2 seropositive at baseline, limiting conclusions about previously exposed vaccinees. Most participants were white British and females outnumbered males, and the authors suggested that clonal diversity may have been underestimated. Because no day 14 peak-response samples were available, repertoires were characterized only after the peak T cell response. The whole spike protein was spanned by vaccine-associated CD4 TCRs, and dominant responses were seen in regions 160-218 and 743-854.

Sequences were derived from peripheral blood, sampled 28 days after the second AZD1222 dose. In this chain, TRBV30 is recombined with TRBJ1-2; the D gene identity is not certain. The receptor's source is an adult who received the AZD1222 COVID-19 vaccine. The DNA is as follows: TGTGCCTGGAGTGTACGGACTACTAACTATGGCTACACCTTC. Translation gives CAWSVRTTNYGYTF.